This T cell receptor (beta chain) was sequenced for a study of cytomegalovirus exposure and HLA in healthy donors. Study-wide findings and caveats: Immune exposure was documented only through CMV serostatus. It emerged from a later analysis that several of the most significant clusters appeared to be linked to common viral pathogens.

A multiplex PCR was run with 60 Vbeta primers and 13 Jbeta primers. The assay was immunoSEQ multiplex PCR, and TCRdb's table has in-frame clones only and misses some. The sample holds 160,000 or so clones, about four fifths seen once. On this clone itself: Its antigen remains unknown.

Germline lookup yields CDR1 ENHRY and CDR2 SYGVKD. V dropped 2 bases and J dropped 5 bases, with 13 bases sitting between them. This CDR3 region has 15 residues. Sequencing was carried out using PBMCs. The rearrangement uses TRBV10-3 and TRBJ2-1, with D maybe TRBD2 (5 bases). The receptor was isolated from a woman aged 45-65 years in good health and CMV-seronegative. CDR3 sequence: CAISEPHRGDNEQFF. CDR3 coding DNA: TGTGCCATCAGTGAGCCCCACCGGGGTGACAATGAGCAGTTCTTC.